These 21 T cell receptor beta chains originate from one sample sequenced in a study of CD8+ T cells in alopecia areata. Sequencing templates came from extracted RNA that was reverse transcribed into cDNA. The method was immunoSEQ multiplex PCR; TCRdb's version includes in-frame clones alone and lacks a portion of them. This sample has 80,000 or so clones, with 60% to 70% found just once. As to treatment: oral pan-JAK inhibitor, 5-10 mg twice daily. The source was CD8+ T cells sorted from blood, collected at week 24, from a patient treated with tofacitinib. The receptor set was obtained from a human donor with alopecia areata.

The chain combines TRBV15 with TRBJ2-4; D is possibly TRBD1 or TRBD2 (5 bases each). V was shortened by 4 bases and J by 0 bases, with 13 bases between the two germline ends. Per the germline V gene, CDR1 is LNHNV and CDR2 is YYDKDF (reference sequence). The CDR3 contains 16 residues. As DNA, the CDR3 is TGTGCCACCAGCATATCGGGGCAGTCAGCCAAAAACATTCAGTACTTC. Protein product: CATSISGQSAKNIQYF.

The chain joins TRBV7-8 to TRBJ2-5; no reliable D call. The V gene lost 5 bases and the J gene lost 7 bases, with 11 bases spanning the gap. From germline, CDR1 is SGHVS and CDR2 FQNEAQ. CDR3 length: 12 amino acids. The CDR3 DNA follows: TGTGCCAGCAGCCCGCGCGGAAGGACCCAGTACTTC. Amino acid sequence: CASSPRGRTQYF. The full variable domain, in which reference TRBV7-8 and TRBJ2-5 provide the parts outside the CDR3, is GAGVSQSPRYKVAKRGQDVALRCDPISGHVSLFWYQQALGQGPEFLTYFQNEAQLDKSGLPSDRFFAERPEGSVSTLKIQRTQQEDSAVYLCASSPRGRTQYFGPGTRLLVL.

The chain carries TRBV7-9 and TRBJ2-3; D gene ambiguous. Germline CDR1 SEHNR, CDR2 FQNEAQ (reference sequence). V was cut by 6 bases and J by 0 bases, with 1 base left in between. The CDR3 consists of 11 residues. The CDR3 DNA reads as TGTGCCAGCAGGAGCACAGATACGCAGTATTTT. Protein: CASRSTDTQYF.

This sequence joins TRBV30 and TRBJ1-4; TRBD1 is a possible D gene (5 bases). The germline V gene has CDR1 GTSNPN and CDR2 SVGIG (reference sequence). CDR3 length equals 14 residues. Trimming pared 0 bases from V and 7 bases from J, leaving 12 bases between. CDR3: CAWSVTGVGEKLFF. Here the CDR3 DNA reads TGTGCCTGGAGTGTCACGGGGGTGGGTGAAAAACTGTTTTTT.

The CDR3 nucleotides are TGTGCCAGCAGATCCGCCGGCTACACCTTC. The encoded protein is CASRSAGYTF. J is TRBJ1-2 and V is TRBV28; D uncertain. The CDR3 contains 10 residues. V shed 6 bases and J shed 8 bases, with 7 bases lying between them. CDR1 and CDR2 (germline): MDHEN, SYDVKM.

The gene calls are TRBV23-1 and TRBJ1-2, with unresolved D. TRBV23-1 counts as an open reading frame of uncertain function. CDR3 length: 11 amino acids. V was cut by 4 bases and J by 13 bases, with 13 bases left in between. This CDR3 is CASSLRTLGTF. In DNA form, the CDR3 reads TGCGCCAGCAGTCTTCGGACGTTGGGCACCTTC.

The chain links TRBV10-3 to TRBJ1-2; D is perhaps TRBD1 (6 bases). CDR3 length: 19 amino acids. Trimming shortened V by 2 bases and J by 4 bases, and 26 bases separated the two germline ends. Germline V gene data show CDR1 as ENHRY and CDR2 as SYGVKD. CDR3 nucleotide sequence: TGTGCCATCAGTGAGCCCGATGGGGCAGGGGCAATGCCAGTCTATGGCTACACCTTC. Amino acid sequence: CAISEPDGAGAMPVYGYTF.

This chain links TRBV27 with TRBJ2-5; 8 nucleotides agree with TRBD2. Trimming at V came to 3 bases and at J to 0 bases, leaving 0 bases not matched to a gene. Germline values: CDR1 MNHEY, CDR2 SMNVEV (reference sequence). The CDR3 sequence is 14 residues long. This chain's CDR3 is CASSLRGDQETQYF. CDR3 coding DNA: TGTGCCAGCAGTTTGCGGGGGGACCAAGAGACCCAGTACTTC.

The V and J genes are TRBV27 and TRBJ1-1; D gene ambiguous. Trimming pared 6 bases from V and 5 bases from J, leaving 13 bases between. The CDR3 loop spans 13 amino acids. Germline V CDR1 and CDR2: MNHEY, SMNVEV (reference sequence). CDR3 DNA sequence: TGTGCCAGCAGACATAACCTCGGAACTGAAGCTTTCTTT. Translated: CASRHNLGTEAFF.

The chain joins TRBV7-6 to TRBJ1-2, with D possibly being TRBD1 (5 bases). The CDR3 spans 15 residues. Germline values: CDR1 SGHVS, CDR2 FNYEAQ. The ends were cut back, 4 bases at V and 1 base at J, with 13 bases in the middle. CDR3 DNA sequence: TGTGCCAGCAGCTCCAACCCGACAGTTAACTATGGCTACACCTTC. Translation: CASSSNPTVNYGYTF.

The chain is built from TRBV19 and TRBJ1-1; D not certain. Germline V CDR1 and CDR2: LNHDA, SQIVND (reference sequence). The CDR3 runs 12 residues. Trimming removed 3 bases at V and 1 base at J, with 3 bases between. Here the CDR3 DNA reads TGTGCCAGTAGTATGAGGAACACTGAAGCTTTCTTT. It yields the protein CASSMRNTEAFF.

In this sample, this clone turned up a few times. The V call is TRBV7-3, the J call TRBJ2-2; no clear D. The CDR3 is 13 amino acids. Germline V gene sequence: CDR1 SGHTA, CDR2 FQGTGA. Trimming pared 5 bases from V and 2 bases from J, leaving 6 bases between. The CDR3, as DNA: TGTGCCAGCAGCAACGACAACACCGGGGAGCTGTTTTTT. Translation: CASSNDNTGELFF.

This clone was observed a few times. This chain joins TRBV5-4 and TRBJ2-1, with D possibly TRBD2 on 5 matching bases. Germline CDR1 and CDR2: SGHNT and YYREEE (reference sequence). The CDR3 length is 13 residues. The V end was cut by 4 bases, the J end by 9 bases, with 14 bases between. This chain's CDR3 is CASSPRLPTEQFF. CDR3 sequence (DNA): TGTGCCAGCAGCCCTAGACTACCTACTGAGCAGTTCTTC. Full variable domain (remainder filled in from reference TRBV5-4 and TRBJ2-1): ETGVTQSPTHLIKTRGQQVTLRCSSQSGHNTVSWYQQALGQGPQFIFQYYREEENGRGNFPPRFSGLQFPNYSSELNVNALELDDSALYLCASSPRLPTEQFFGPGTRLTVL.

This clone was seen a few times. The chain is built from TRBV5-6 and TRBJ2-3; weak D call: TRBD1 (5 bases). The CDR3 is 16 amino acids. V was cut by 1 base and J by 5 bases, with 17 bases left in between. The germline V gene has CDR1 SGHDT and CDR2 YYEEEE. CDR3 protein: CASSLQIVTGLDTQYF. The CDR3 region has the DNA TGTGCCAGCAGCTTGCAGATCGTAACAGGTTTAGATACGCAGTATTTT.

This sequence joins TRBV19 and TRBJ2-5; 7 bases line up with TRBD1. CDR1 LNHDA and CDR2 SQIVND come from the germline V gene (reference sequence). The CDR3 totals 14 residues. The V and J ends lost 3 bases and 1 base, in that order; junction bases with no gene match: 2. CDR3 residues: CASSIWDSQETQYF. CDR3 bases: TGTGCCAGTAGTATTTGGGACAGCCAAGAGACCCAGTACTTC.

In this sample, this clone turned up once. The chain combines TRBV30 with TRBJ2-2, with D hard to call. The germline V and J ends were trimmed by 0 bases and 5 bases, with 10 bases remaining between them. This CDR3 is built from 14 residues. CDR1 is GTSNPN and CDR2 is SVGIG in the germline V gene (reference sequence). The CDR3 here is CAWSVGLGTGELFF. CDR3 sequence (DNA): TGTGCCTGGAGTGTCGGGTTGGGGACCGGGGAGCTGTTTTTT. Drawing the rest from reference TRBV30 and TRBJ2-2, the complete variable domain is SQTIHQWPATLVQPVGSPLSLECTVEGTSNPNLYWYRQAAGRGLQLLFYSVGIGQISSEVPQNLSASRPQDRQFILSSKKLLLSDSGFYLCAWSVGLGTGELFFGEGSRLTVL.

This clone has a single count. This chain joins TRBV11-2 and TRBJ1-3; unclear D gene. The CDR3 sequence is 15 residues long. V lost 2 bases and J lost 0, with 8 bases in between. Germline CDR1 and CDR2: SGHAT and FQNNGV. CDR3 residues: CASSLQHLSGNTIYF. CDR3 sequence (DNA): TGTGCCAGCAGCTTACAGCACCTCTCTGGAAACACCATATATTTT.

The chain carries TRBV19 and TRBJ1-2; perhaps TRBD1 as D (6 bases). Trimming pared 7 bases from V and 7 bases from J, leaving 16 bases between. The germline V gene has CDR1 LNHDA and CDR2 SQIVND (reference sequence). The CDR3 length is 13 residues. The DNA of the CDR3 is TGTGCCAGTACCAATGGGACACCACGTGGCTACACCTTC. Translation gives CASTNGTPRGYTF.

The chain has TRBV7-9 and TRBJ2-5; 8 nucleotides agree with TRBD2. This CDR3 spans 18 amino acids. Germline trimming cut 5 bases from V and 4 bases from J; bases unmatched to any gene: 18. Germline loops: CDR1 SEHNR, CDR2 FQNEAQ (reference sequence). CDR3 in amino acids: CASSHIGGASGFGETQYF. Here the CDR3 DNA reads TGTGCCAGCAGCCACATTGGGGGGGCTAGCGGGTTCGGAGAGACCCAGTACTTC.

V and J are TRBV7-9 and TRBJ1-1; 8 nucleotides agree with TRBD1. Germline-derived CDR1 and CDR2 are SEHNR and FQNEAQ (reference sequence). This CDR3 contains 14 residues. Trimming at V came to 5 bases and at J to 5 bases, leaving 7 bases not matched to a gene. CDR3 coding DNA: TGTGCCAGCAGCACCCCGACAGGGGTGACTGAAGCTTTCTTT. This sequence encodes CASSTPTGVTEAFF.

Written as DNA, the CDR3 is TGTGCCAGCAGCGTAGCCAACCAGGGGATTGGACCCTACAATGAGCAGTTCTTC. Translation gives CASSVANQGIGPYNEQFF. This chain links TRBV9 with TRBJ2-1; tentatively, D is TRBD1 (6 bases). Trimming left V 0 bases short and J 2 bases short, with 18 bases between. The germline gives CDR1 SGDLS, CDR2 YYNGEE. The CDR3 covers 18 residues.